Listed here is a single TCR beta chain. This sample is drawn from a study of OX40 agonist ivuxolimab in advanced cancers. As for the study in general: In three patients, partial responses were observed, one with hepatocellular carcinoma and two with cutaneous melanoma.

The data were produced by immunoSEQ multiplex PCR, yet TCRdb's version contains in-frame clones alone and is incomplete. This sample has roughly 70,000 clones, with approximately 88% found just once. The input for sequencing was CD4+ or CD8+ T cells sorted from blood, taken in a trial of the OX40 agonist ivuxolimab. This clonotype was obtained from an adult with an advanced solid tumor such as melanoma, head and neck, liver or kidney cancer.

The CDR3 loop reads CASSLIQGAYNEQFF. In nucleotides, the CDR3 is TGTGCCAGCAGCTTAATACAGGGGGCTTACAATGAGCAGTTCTTC. The rearrangement uses TRBV5-6 and TRBJ2-1; 9 nucleotides line up with TRBD1. V lost 2 bases and J lost 4; bases outside the gene matches: 4. This CDR3 has 15 residues. The germline gives CDR1 SGHDT, CDR2 YYEEEE.